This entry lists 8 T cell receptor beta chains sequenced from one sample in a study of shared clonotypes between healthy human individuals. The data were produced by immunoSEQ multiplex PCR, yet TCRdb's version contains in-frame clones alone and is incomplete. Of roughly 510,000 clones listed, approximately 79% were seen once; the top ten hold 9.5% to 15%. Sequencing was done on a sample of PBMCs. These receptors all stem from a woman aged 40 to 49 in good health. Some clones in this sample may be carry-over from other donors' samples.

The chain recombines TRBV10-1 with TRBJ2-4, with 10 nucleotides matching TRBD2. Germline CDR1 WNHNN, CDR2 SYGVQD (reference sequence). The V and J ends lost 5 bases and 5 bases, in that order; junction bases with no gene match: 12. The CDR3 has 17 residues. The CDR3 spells CASSTSGKKPFQNIQYF. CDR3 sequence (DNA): TGCGCCAGCAGTACTAGCGGGAAAAAACCATTCCAAAACATTCAGTACTTC.

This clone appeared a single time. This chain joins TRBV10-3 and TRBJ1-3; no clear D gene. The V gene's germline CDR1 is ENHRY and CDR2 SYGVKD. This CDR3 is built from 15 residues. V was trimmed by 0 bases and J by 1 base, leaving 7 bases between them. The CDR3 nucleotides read TGTGCCATCAGTGAGTCGATGGTTTCTGGAAACACCATATATTTT. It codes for CAISESMVSGNTIYF.

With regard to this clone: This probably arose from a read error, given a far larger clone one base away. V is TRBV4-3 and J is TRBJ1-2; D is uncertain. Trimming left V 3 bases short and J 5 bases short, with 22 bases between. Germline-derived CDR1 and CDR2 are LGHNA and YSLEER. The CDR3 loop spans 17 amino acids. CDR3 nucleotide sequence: TGCGCCAGCAGCCACATCCCGACGAGGGTCATGGGGTATGGCTACACCTTC. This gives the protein CASSHIPTRVMGYGYTF.

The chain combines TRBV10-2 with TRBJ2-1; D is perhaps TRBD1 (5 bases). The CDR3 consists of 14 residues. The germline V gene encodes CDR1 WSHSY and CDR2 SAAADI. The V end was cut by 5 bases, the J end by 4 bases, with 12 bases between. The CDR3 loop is CASSLAGKYNEQFF. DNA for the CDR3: TGCGCCAGCAGTTTGGCAGGGAAGTACAATGAGCAGTTCTTC.

CDR3 region: CSASRGAAYEQYF. For the CDR3, the DNA is TGCAGCGCCTCCAGGGGGGCAGCCTACGAGCAGTACTTC. The chain couples TRBV29-1 to TRBJ2-5; the D gene is possibly TRBD1 (7 bases). The end of the DNA fits TRBJ2-7 better, so the J call may be wrong. Germline CDR1 SQVTM, CDR2 ANQGSEA. The CDR3 consists of 13 residues.

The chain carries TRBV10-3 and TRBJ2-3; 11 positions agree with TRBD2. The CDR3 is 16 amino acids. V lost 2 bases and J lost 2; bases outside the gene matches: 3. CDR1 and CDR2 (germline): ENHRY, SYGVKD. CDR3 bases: TGTGCCATCAGTGAGGTAGCGGGAGGGACCACAGATACGCAGTATTTT. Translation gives CAISEVAGGTTDTQYF.

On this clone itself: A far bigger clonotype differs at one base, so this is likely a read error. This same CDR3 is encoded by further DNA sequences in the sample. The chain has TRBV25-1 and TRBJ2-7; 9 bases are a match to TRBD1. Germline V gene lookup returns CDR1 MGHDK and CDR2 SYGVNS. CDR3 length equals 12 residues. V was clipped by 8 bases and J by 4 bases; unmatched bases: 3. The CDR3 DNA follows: TGTGCCAGCGGGACAGGGACATACGAGCAGTACTTC. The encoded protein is CASGTGTYEQYF.

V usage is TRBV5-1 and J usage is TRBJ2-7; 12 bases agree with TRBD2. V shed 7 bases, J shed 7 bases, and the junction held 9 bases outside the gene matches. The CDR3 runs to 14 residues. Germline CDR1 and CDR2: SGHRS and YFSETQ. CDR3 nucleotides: TGCGCCAGCGCTGGACTAGCGGGGCCTGGAGAGCAGTACTTC. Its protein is CASAGLAGPGEQYF. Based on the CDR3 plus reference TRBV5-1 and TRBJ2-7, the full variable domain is KAGVTQTPRYLIKTRGQQVTLSCSPISGHRSVSWYQQTPGQGLQFLFEYFSETQRNKGNFPGRFSGRQFSNSRSEMNVSTLELGDSALYLCASAGLAGPGEQYFGPGTRLTVT.